These 3 T cell receptor beta chains came from one sample sequenced in a study of shared clonotypes between healthy human individuals (TCRdb year 2020). The receptor library was made with the immunoSEQ multiplex PCR assay. Imported from immuneACCESS, the table was reduced by TCRdb to in-frame sequences with V and J called. These copies leave out some clones; in studies compared against another copy, an unresolved V gene accounts for under half, and the cause of the remainder is not known. The sample table shows approximately 350,000 clones, and around 74% are seen once. The ten largest clones take up over 9% of the sample. The specimen was memory CD4+ T cells sorted from blood. Reading the label with the study, this specimen's cell subset or site is: CD45RA-negative fraction. These receptors all stem from a man aged 30 to 45 in good health.

This chain joins TRBV29-1 and TRBJ1-2; perhaps TRBD1 as D (6 bases). The V end was cut by 6 bases, the J end by 6 bases, with 11 bases between. Looked up from germline, CDR1 is SQVTM and CDR2 is ANQGSEA. The CDR3 spans 11 residues. CDR3 sequence: CSVTGIDGYTF. CDR3 nucleotide sequence: TGCAGCGTAACAGGGATTGATGGCTACACCTTC.

The chain uses TRBV25-1 and TRBJ1-5, with 9 bases fitting TRBD1. The V gene end was trimmed by 4 bases and the J gene end by 5 bases; junction bases not matched to a gene: 6. Germline V gives CDR1 MGHDK, CDR2 SYGVNS. This CDR3 comprises 15 residues. CDR3 protein: CASSGTGGRDQPQHF. The CDR3 region has the DNA TGTGCCAGCAGTGGTACAGGGGGCCGAGATCAGCCCCAGCATTTT.

The rearrangement joins TRBV10-2 to TRBJ2-1; TRBD2 matches 12 bases. The CDR3 has 15 residues. V was clipped by 6 bases and J by 5 bases; unmatched bases: 5. CDR1 is WSHSY, CDR2 SAAADI, per germline. CDR3 sequence: CASSLGLAGNNEQFF. For the CDR3, the DNA is TGCGCCAGCAGCTTGGGACTAGCGGGCAACAATGAGCAGTTCTTC.